This T cell receptor beta chain was recorded in a study of T cell responses to AZD1222 COVID-19 vaccine. General study points: Possibly, clonal diversity was underestimated; donors were largely white British and included more females. At 160-218 and 743-854, vaccine-associated CD4 TCRs were dominant, and they spanned spike.

A note on this clone: Its cognate antigen is unknown.

From germline, CDR1 is LNHDA and CDR2 SQIVND (reference sequence). The V gene lost 6 bases and the J gene lost 6 bases, with 9 bases spanning the gap. The CDR3 length is 12 residues. Clones were sequenced by immunoSEQ multiplex PCR, and TCRdb holds only the in-frame ones, with some missing. The data hold some 130,000 clones, with around 84% observed a single time. The origin of this receptor is an adult in good health. V is TRBV19 and J is TRBJ2-1; no firm D call. The starting material was peripheral blood, obtained on day 0 of AZD1222 vaccination. CDR3 amino acids: CASSGRFNEQFF. CDR3 DNA: TGTGCCAGTAGCGGCAGATTCAATGAGCAGTTCTTC.